The sequence of this TCR beta chain was determined in a study of Ad26.COV2.S vaccination and SARS-CoV-2 variants. Study summary: Participant was drawn from the COV1001 Ad26.COV2.S trial arm. General observations from the study: It was vaccine recipients, not placebo recipients, who had the higher spike-specific TCR breadth. Breadth, reportedly substantial, characterized the spike-specific CD8+ and CD4+ T cell responses after vaccination.

Worth noting for this clone: Antigen: not known.

Treatment indicated: 19 received Ad26.COV2.S at low or high dose, single or two shots; several received placebo; per-sample allocation not given. Samples came from day 63 after the first vaccine or placebo injection. The protocol was immunoSEQ multiplex PCR, while the TCRdb copy is restricted to in-frame clones and leaves out a portion. The sample has more than 300,000 clones, 88% seen once. The sample in question was peripheral blood, obtained in a trial of Ad26.COV2.S vaccine versus placebo. This receptor was identified in a person between 18 and 65 years old who received the Ad26.COV2.S COVID-19 vaccine or a placebo.

CDR3 protein: CASSFPQSTGGTDTQYF. CDR3 bases: TGTGCCAGCAGCTTCCCTCAATCGACAGGGGGGACGGATACGCAGTATTTT. The chain employs TRBV5-6 and TRBJ2-3, with 9 bases aligning to TRBD1. The V and J ends lost 2 bases and 6 bases, in that order; junction bases with no gene match: 13. The CDR3 loop spans 17 amino acids. Germline assignment: CDR1 SGHDT and CDR2 YYEEEE.